Presented here are 13 T cell receptor beta chains from one specimen sequenced in a study of cytomegalovirus exposure and HLA in healthy donors. This PCR relied on a set of 60 Vbeta primers and 13 Jbeta primers. Clones were read by immunoSEQ multiplex PCR, and TCRdb kept only the in-frame ones, dropping some. The sample has fewer than 250,000 clones; roughly 82% are singletons. The sequenced sample was PBMCs. Receptors were obtained from a man between 35 and 55 years old in good health and CMV-seropositive.

The J gene is TRBJ2-1, the V gene TRBV19, with 7 bases lining up with TRBD1. The germline V gene has CDR1 LNHDA and CDR2 SQIVND (reference sequence). This CDR3 is built from 15 residues. Trimming removed 6 bases from V and 0 bases from J; junction bases left unmatched: 5. The CDR3 spells CASSPGQTSYNEQFF. As DNA, the CDR3 is TGTGCCAGTAGCCCGGGACAGACCTCCTACAATGAGCAGTTCTTC.

The chain joins TRBV29-1 to TRBJ2-5, with 8 bases that match TRBD2. Germline V gene lookup returns CDR1 SQVTM and CDR2 ANQGSEA. V gave up 7 bases and J gave up 4 bases; unmatched junction bases: 11. This CDR3 contains 14 residues. CDR3 bases: TGCAGCGGGGGAGGCGGGGGGAATGGAGAGACCCAGTACTTC. Residues: CSGGGGGNGETQYF.

The chain has TRBV7-9 and TRBJ2-7; 9 nucleotides align to TRBD1. The CDR3 spans 15 residues. CDR1 is SEHNR and CDR2 is FQNEAQ in the germline V gene (reference sequence). V lost 5 bases, J lost 7 bases, and 12 bases stayed unmatched. CDR3: CASSARGQGVWEQYF. The CDR3 DNA reads TGTGCCAGCAGCGCCCGGGGACAGGGTGTTTGGGAGCAGTACTTC. The whole variable domain, filled in from reference TRBV7-9 and TRBJ2-7, reads DTGVSQNPRHKITKRGQNVTFRCDPISEHNRLYWYRQTLGQGPEFLTYFQNEAQLEKSRLLSDRFSAERPKGSFSTLEIQRTEQGDSAMYLCASSARGQGVWEQYFGPGTRLTVT.

This clone was recorded only once. The chain links TRBV30 to TRBJ2-5; 7 positions agree with TRBD2. In germline, CDR1 is GTSNPN, CDR2 SVGIG (reference sequence). The V gene end was trimmed by 8 bases and the J gene end by 5 bases; junction bases not matched to a gene: 14. The length of the CDR3 is 14 residues. The CDR3, as DNA: TGTGCCGGATTCGTAGCGGGTTTTATTGAGACCCAGTACTTC. Its translation is CAGFVAGFIETQYF.

In its sample, this clone was seen once. The V and J genes are TRBV4-1 and TRBJ2-7; D is undetermined. The V and J ends lost 1 base and 0 bases respectively, with 7 bases between them. Germline V CDR1 and CDR2: MGHRA, YSYEKL. This CDR3 is 14 amino acids long. CDR3 in amino acids: CASSQVSRSYEQYF. The DNA for the CDR3 is TGCGCCAGCAGCCAAGTGAGCCGCTCCTACGAGCAGTACTTC.

This clone was detected a few times. The chain recombines TRBV7-9 with TRBJ2-4; 9 bases map to TRBD2. This CDR3 comprises 16 residues. CDR1 SEHNR and CDR2 FQNEAQ come from the germline V gene (reference sequence). V dropped 5 bases and J dropped 7; count of bases not matched to a gene: 12. The CDR3 sequence: CASSTLAGRARNIQYF. CDR3 bases: TGTGCCAGCAGCACCCTAGCGGGGCGAGCCAGGAACATTCAGTACTTC.

This clone came up once. This chain links TRBV7-9 with TRBJ2-1, with 9 bases aligning to TRBD2. The CDR3 extends over 15 amino acids. CDR1 and CDR2 from the germline V gene are SEHNR and FQNEAQ (reference sequence). The J segment lost 5 bases and the V segment lost 5 bases, leaving 7 bases of the junction unmatched. Here the CDR3 DNA reads TGTGCCAGCAGCCCCCCGCGGGAGGGCCACAATGAGCAGTTCTTC. Amino acid sequence: CASSPPREGHNEQFF.

The chain links TRBV6-1 to TRBJ2-2; 10 bases fit TRBD1. The V segment lost 2 bases and the J segment 8 bases; nucleotides outside the gene matches: 2. Germline loops: CDR1 MNHNS, CDR2 SASEGT. CDR3 size: 14 residues. The CDR3 sequence: CASSERQGAGELFF. Written as DNA, the CDR3 is TGTGCCAGCAGTGAACGACAGGGGGCTGGGGAGCTGTTTTTT.

The chain couples TRBV29-1 to TRBJ2-1; TRBD2 aligns across 7 bases. The germline CDR1 and CDR2 sequences are SQVTM and ANQGSEA. This CDR3 is 15 amino acids long. Unmatched junction bases numbered 12, after V lost 6 bases and J lost 4 bases. The CDR3 loop reads CSVADSAGRYNEQFF. CDR3 bases: TGCAGCGTGGCGGATTCAGCGGGAAGGTACAATGAGCAGTTCTTC.

V usage is TRBV5-1 and J usage is TRBJ1-2; D is ambiguous. This CDR3 contains 14 residues. CDR1 and CDR2 (germline): SGHRS, YFSETQ. Trimming left V 4 bases short and J 6 bases short, with 16 bases between. The CDR3 sequence: CASSRQEGSDGYTF. CDR3 DNA: TGCGCCAGCAGCCGGCAGGAGGGCTCGGATGGCTACACCTTC.

The chain joins TRBV5-6 to TRBJ2-7; possibly TRBD2 for D (5 bases). This CDR3 comprises 13 residues. The V and J ends lost 4 bases and 4 bases respectively, with 12 bases between them. Germline V gene sequence: CDR1 SGHDT, CDR2 YYEEEE. The CDR3 region has the DNA TGTGCCAGCAGCCCAACCGGACTGTACGAGCAGTACTTC. Translated: CASSPTGLYEQYF.

The rearrangement uses TRBV7-9 and TRBJ1-1; the D is unclear. V lost 4 bases to trimming and J lost 5 bases, with 8 bases between them. Germline values: CDR1 SEHNR, CDR2 FQNEAQ (reference sequence). CDR3 size: 12 residues. This CDR3 reads CASSSLETEAFF. CDR3 in DNA: TGTGCCAGCAGCTCCCTAGAGACTGAAGCTTTCTTT. The full variable domain, with the rest looked up from reference TRBV7-9 and TRBJ1-1, is DTGVSQNPRHKITKRGQNVTFRCDPISEHNRLYWYRQTLGQGPEFLTYFQNEAQLEKSRLLSDRFSAERPKGSFSTLEIQRTEQGDSAMYLCASSSLETEAFFGQGTRLTVV.

The chain joins TRBV2 to TRBJ2-1, with a possible D match to TRBD1 (6 bases). CDR3 length: 13 residues. CDR1 SNHLY and CDR2 FYNNEI come from the germline V gene. V was pared by 8 bases and J by 7 bases, with 15 bases between. The CDR3 DNA reads as TGTGCCAGCCAAGGGGGTAGCTCTAATGAGCAGTTCTTC. Translated, it gives CASQGGSSNEQFF.